The sequence of this T cell receptor (beta chain) was determined in a study of blood T cell repertoires in COVID-19. As for the study in general: Nucleic acid was either cDNA or gDNA, and it came from T cells, B-cell-depleted T cells, or PBMCs.

In the original analysis: Amplification from reference gene primers served as the basis for estimated nucleated cell counts. Here immunoSEQ multiplex PCR was the method, and the copy in TCRdb shows in-frame clones only, minus some. D and trimming were read from the DNA, whereas the V and J calls and clone size are those reported in that table. The data show hundreds of thousands of clones, 70% to 90% seen once. Trimming stripped 6 bases from V and 7 bases from J, with 19 bases between. Germline CDR1 SNHLY, CDR2 FYNNEI. The CDR3 has 15 residues. The sequence was obtained from a man aged 55-75 years with acute or convalescent COVID-19. The chain recombines TRBV2 with TRBJ2-1; tentatively, D is TRBD1 (5 bases). The sequencing sample was made of peripheral blood. The CDR3 sequence: CASSDLGVSVNEQFF. The CDR3 nucleotides read TGTGCCAGCAGCGACCTAGGGGTCTCAGTTAATGAGCAGTTCTTC.